Below, 9 T cell receptor beta chains from the same sample are listed, as sequenced in a study of post-analysis software for immune sequencing data. Whole-study findings and limits: About 5 TRBV segments, including TRBV5-6, TRBV5-1 and TRBV20-1, were more frequent in patients than controls.

Researchers reported that TCR beta cDNA libraries carried unique molecular identifiers. MiXCR was run by TCRdb on the PCR reads, yielding one entry per CDR3 protein. The sample lists 600,000 to 700,000 distinct CDR3 sequences, 55% to 70% seen once, with approximately 11% in the top ten. Their cognate antigens are unknown. The sequenced sample consisted of blood. All receptors come from a girl aged 2 to 9 with multiple sclerosis.

The chain carries TRBV15 and TRBJ1-2; TRBD1 matches at 10 bases. With V trimmed by 8 bases and J by 1 base, 4 bases remained unmatched. CDR1 LNHNV and CDR2 YYDKDF come from the germline V gene (reference sequence). CDR3 length: 14 residues. The CDR3 DNA follows: TGTGCCACCTCCTGGGACAGGGGTAACTATGGCTACACCTTC. The encoded protein is CATSWDRGNYGYTF.

The chain combines TRBV3-1 with TRBJ2-1, with TRBD2 matching 8 bases. This CDR3 is 15 amino acids long. Germline V lookup: CDR1 LGHDT, CDR2 YNNKEL (reference sequence). The J segment lost 3 bases and the V segment lost 4 bases, leaving 5 bases of the junction unmatched. The CDR3 loop is CASSPSGRVYNEQFF. The DNA of the CDR3 is TGTGCCAGCAGCCCCAGCGGGAGAGTCTACAATGAGCAGTTCTTC.

This clonotype has more than one count but fewer than ten. V is TRBV15 and J is TRBJ1-1; D possibly corresponds to TRBD1 (6 bases). Trimming cost V 0 bases and J 7 bases, with 15 bases left between them. The CDR3 has 15 amino acids. Germline CDR1 and CDR2: LNHNV and YYDKDF (reference sequence). DNA for the CDR3: TGTGCCACCAGCAGAGAAGGGACACTGGGGAATGAAGCTTTCTTT. The encoded protein is CATSREGTLGNEAFF.

The chain has TRBV6-5 and TRBJ2-5, with a tentative D call TRBD1 (5 bases). V lost 2 bases to trimming and J lost 4 bases, with 8 bases between them. CDR1 MNHEY and CDR2 SVGAGI come from the germline V gene. This CDR3 has 13 residues. CDR3 DNA: TGTGCCAGCAGTTACCAGGGAAGAGAGACCCAGTACTTC. Encoded protein: CASSYQGRETQYF.

This clonotype was counted a few times. V usage is TRBV15 and J usage is TRBJ1-2; D perhaps matches TRBD1 (6 bases). The germline V gene encodes CDR1 LNHNV and CDR2 YYDKDF (reference sequence). CDR3 length equals 15 residues. V was cut by 3 bases and J by 2 bases, with 13 bases left in between. The CDR3 spells CATSSRTAVNYGYTF. In nucleotides, the CDR3 is TGTGCCACCAGCAGTAGGACAGCCGTAAACTATGGCTACACCTTC.

This clonotype came up a few times. The chain is built from TRBV20-1 and TRBJ2-3; 9 bases are a match to TRBD2. Germline assignment: CDR1 DFQATT and CDR2 SNEGSKA (reference sequence). V was pared by 1 base and J by 6 bases, with 8 bases of the junction left unmatched. This CDR3 is built from 15 residues. The CDR3 loop reads CSARVAGEGKDTQYF. In DNA, the CDR3 is TGCAGTGCTAGAGTAGCGGGAGAGGGAAAGGATACGCAGTATTTT.

About this clonotype itself: The junction does not match germline at one end; this may be a read error. The chain's CDR3 is CASSVVVGANAGELFF. The DNA for the CDR3 is TGTGCCAGCAGCGTAGTAGTGGGGGCGAACGCCGGGGAGCTGTTTTTT. V gene TRBV9 combines with J gene TRBJ2-2; tentative D call: TRBD1 (6 bases). Germline CDR1 SGDLS, CDR2 YYNGEE. The CDR3 sequence is 16 residues long.

This clonotype was detected only a few times. The chain recombines TRBV29-1 with TRBJ1-1, with D unresolved. Per germline, CDR1 SQVTM and CDR2 ANQGSEA. Trimming took 6 bases from V and 0 from J, leaving 11 bases between them. This CDR3 has 13 amino acids. Here the CDR3 reads CSVLTDLNTEAFF. Written as DNA, the CDR3 is TGCAGCGTCCTGACGGACCTGAACACTGAAGCTTTCTTT.

This chain connects TRBV11-2 to TRBJ2-3; the D gene is possibly TRBD2 (7 bases). Per the germline V gene, CDR1 is SGHAT and CDR2 is FQNNGV. The V and J ends lost 3 bases and 1 base respectively, with 23 bases between them. The CDR3 sequence is 19 residues long. CDR3 region: CASSLKVGGARSGTDTQYF. For the CDR3, the DNA is TGTGCCAGCAGCTTGAAGGTGGGGGGGGCCCGCTCGGGCACAGATACGCAGTATTTT.